This TCR beta chain was identified during a study of cytotoxic CD8 clonotypes in ibrutinib-treated CLL. Across the whole study: Enrolment comprised roughly 11 relapsed/refractory and some 15 treatment-naive patients; fewer than 18 were IGHV unmutated.

Per germline, CDR1 LNHDA and CDR2 SQIVND (reference sequence). The CDR3 has 17 residues. V was clipped by 7 bases and J by 7 bases; unmatched bases: 17. Sequencing was performed with immunoSEQ multiplex PCR; in TCRdb, only in-frame clones are kept and a portion is missing. The repertoire holds approximately 74,000 clones, with 80% as singletons. This TCR was recovered from a human donor with chronic lymphocytic leukemia. The sample consisted of PBMCs, taken at disease progression, from a patient treated with ibrutinib. This rearrangement joins TRBV19 to TRBJ2-1, with TRBD2 matching over 9 bases. CDR3 DNA sequence: TGTGCCAGTACCCCCCGCGGTAGCGGGAGCGGTTTGAATGAGCAGTTCTTC. Its translation is CASTPRGSGSGLNEQFF.